This T cell receptor beta chain was captured in a study of CD4 T cells in relation to SARS-CoV-2 and coronaviruses. Study at large: Crossreactive spike epitopes shared across donors were mapped to their HLA restriction.

This CDR3 is 14 amino acids long. V shed 5 bases and J 2 bases; nucleotides not matched to a gene: 3. Germline V gene sequence: CDR1 SGHTA, CDR2 FQGNSA. The protocol was immunoSEQ multiplex PCR, while the TCRdb copy is restricted to in-frame clones and leaves out a portion. Of approximately 70,000 clones listed, 85% to 95% are singletons. Before the COVID-19 pandemic, during about 2010-2018, CD4+ T cells were taken from unexposed donors. J is TRBJ2-1 and V is TRBV7-2; 7 positions agree with TRBD1. The clonotype was recovered from a human donor in good health. The sequenced sample consisted of naive CD4+ T cells from PBMCs. As to subset: naive CD4+ T cells isolated by negative enrichment. CDR3 sequence reads: CASSIDRAYNEQFF. In DNA, the CDR3 is TGTGCCAGCAGCATAGACAGGGCCTACAATGAGCAGTTCTTC. Drawing the rest from reference TRBV7-2 and TRBJ2-1, the complete variable domain is GAGVSQSPSNKVTEKGKDVELRCDPISGHTALYWYRQSLGQGLEFLIYFQGNSAPDKSGLPSDRFSAERTGGSVSTLTIQRTQQEDSAVYLCASSIDRAYNEQFFGPGTRLTVL.